This T cell receptor beta chain was obtained from a study of T cell responses to AZD1222 COVID-19 vaccine. The V end lost 4 bases, the J end lost 0 bases, and 22 bases lay between the germline ends. The germline gives CDR1 LGHDT, CDR2 YNNKEL (reference sequence). The length of the CDR3 is 20 residues. Sequencing was performed with immunoSEQ multiplex PCR; in TCRdb, only in-frame clones are kept and a portion is missing. The sample has 150,000 to 200,000 clones, roughly 92% seen once. To note about this clone: The target antigen is unknown.

Findings of the study overall: Repertoires were collected only later (after the peak T cell response had occurred). Two AZD1222 administrations were followed by greater Spike-specific TCR breadth and depth. Baseline testing showed seropositivity in only 6 or 7 AZD1222 recipients.

The rearrangement joins TRBV3-1 (or the pseudogene TRBV3-2) to TRBJ1-6; D might be TRBD1 (5 bases). The clonotype was recovered from an adult in good health. The sequencing used peripheral blood, collected on day 0 of AZD1222 vaccination. The CDR3 coding sequence is TGTGCCAGCAGCCCTTTTAAAGAGGGGCGGGTTAGCTCCTATAATTCACCCCTCCACTTT. It yields the protein CASSPFKEGRVSSYNSPLHF.